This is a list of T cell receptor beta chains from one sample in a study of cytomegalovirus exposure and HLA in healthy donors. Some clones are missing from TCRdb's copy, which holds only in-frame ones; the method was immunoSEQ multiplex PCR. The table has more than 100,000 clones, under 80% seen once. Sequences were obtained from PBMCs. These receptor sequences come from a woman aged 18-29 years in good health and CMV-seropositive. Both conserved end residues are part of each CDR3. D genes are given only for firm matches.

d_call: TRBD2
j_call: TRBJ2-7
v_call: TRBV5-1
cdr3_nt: TGCGCCAGCAGCGAAGCGGGGGGGCGGTCCTACGAGCAGTACTTC
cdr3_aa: CASSEAGGRSYEQYF

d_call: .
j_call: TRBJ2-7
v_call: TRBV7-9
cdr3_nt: TGTGCCAGCAGCTCGCCCCCTGGGACAAGCTCGTACGAGCAGCACTTC
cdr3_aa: CASSSPPGTSSYEQHF

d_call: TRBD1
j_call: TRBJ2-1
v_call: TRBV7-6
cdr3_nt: TGTGCCAGCAGCAGGGGGCGGTCCTACAATGAGCAGTTCTTC
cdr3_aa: CASSRGRSYNEQFF

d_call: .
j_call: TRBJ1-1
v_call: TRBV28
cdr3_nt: TGTGCCAGCAGTTTAGGGGGGGACGACACTGAAGCTTTCTTT
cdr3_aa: CASSLGGDDTEAFF

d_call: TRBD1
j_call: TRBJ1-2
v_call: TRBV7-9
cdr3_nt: TGTGCCAGCAGCTTAGAAGGACAGGGTTATGGCTACACCTTC
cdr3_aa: CASSLEGQGYGYTF

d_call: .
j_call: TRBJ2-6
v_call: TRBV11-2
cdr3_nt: TGTGCCAGCAGCCTATCTCACCTGAGACAGCCCTCTGGGGCCAACGTCCTGACTTTC
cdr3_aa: CASSLSHLRQPSGANVLTF

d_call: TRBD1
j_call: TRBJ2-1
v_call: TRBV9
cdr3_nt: TGTGCCAGCAGCGTAGAGGGGAAGCCCGGGACAGGGATGTTCAATGAGCAGTTCTTC
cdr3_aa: CASSVEGKPGTGMFNEQFF

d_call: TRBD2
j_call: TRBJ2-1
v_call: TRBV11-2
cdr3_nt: TGTGCCAGCCGGGGACTAGCGGGGGGCGTAAATGAGCAGTTCTTC
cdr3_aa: CASRGLAGGVNEQFF

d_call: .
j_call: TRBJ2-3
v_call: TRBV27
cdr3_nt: TGTGCCAGCAGTTTAGTCAGGGGGGAAGATACGCAGTATTTT
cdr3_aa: CASSLVRGEDTQYF

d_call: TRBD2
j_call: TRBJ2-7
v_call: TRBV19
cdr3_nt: TGTGCCAGTAGTATAGAGAGGGGACTAGCGGGAGCTCGAGAGCAGTACTTC
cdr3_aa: CASSIERGLAGAREQYF

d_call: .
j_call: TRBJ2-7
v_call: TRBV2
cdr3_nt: TGTGCCAGCCGGGCGGACAGCTCCTACGAGCAGTACTTC
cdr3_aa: CASRADSSYEQYF

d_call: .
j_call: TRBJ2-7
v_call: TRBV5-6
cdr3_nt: TGTGCCAGCGGGTCGCTGGGAGTGAGCTCCTACGAGCAGTACTTC
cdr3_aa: CASGSLGVSSYEQYF

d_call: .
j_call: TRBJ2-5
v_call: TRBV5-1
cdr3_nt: TGCGCCAGCAGCTCGGAGGGCGCGTACCGGTACCAAGAGACCCAGTACTTC
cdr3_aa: CASSSEGAYRYQETQYF

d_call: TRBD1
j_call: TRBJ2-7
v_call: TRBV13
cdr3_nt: TGTGCCAGCAGCCTCCGGGACAGTGAATCGGAGCAGTACTTC
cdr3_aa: CASSLRDSESEQYF